This T cell receptor beta chain emerged from a study of blood T cell repertoires in COVID-19. Libraries were prepared by immunoSEQ multiplex PCR; TCRdb keeps only in-frame clonotypes and omits some of them. Among about 230,000 clones listed, around 88% were seen once. V gave up 1 base and J gave up 3 bases, with 13 bases separating them. This CDR3 comprises 16 residues. Per the germline V gene, CDR1 is KGHSH and CDR2 is LQKENI. The chain links TRBV18 to TRBJ1-3; D is unresolved. This TCR was recovered from a woman in her forties with acute COVID-19. The material sequenced was PBMCs or T cells enriched from blood (not recorded which). The CDR3 loop reads CASSPLGSLLGNTIYF. DNA of the CDR3: TGTGCCAGCTCACCACTCGGGAGCCTCCTTGGAAACACCATATATTTT.